These T cell receptor beta chains were read from a single sample in a study of identical twins. TCRdb ran MiXCR on the 5' RACE reads and lists one entry per CDR3 protein. The sample has roughly 1.6 million distinct CDR3 sequences, about 31% seen once. The source material was cord blood. The source of these receptors is a newborn girl in good health. Each CDR3 is given with its conserved first and last residue. Each record gives: J gene, D gene, V gene, clone size, CDR3 DNA, CDR3 protein. A D gene is named only where the DNA matches it firmly. Size tells how often a clone was seen (once, few, many) or the class of an expanded clone, and some rows leave it out.

>TRBJ1-1|NA|TRBV20-1|NA
TGCAGTGCGTCCCCTCAGTCGGGGACTGAAGCTTTCTTT
CSASPQSGTEAFF
>TRBJ1-2|TRBD1|TRBV12-3/TRBV12-4|NA
TGTGCCAGCAGTTATGGACAGGGTGAGGATGGCTACACCTTC
CASSYGQGEDGYTF
>TRBJ1-2|NA|TRBV20-1|few
TGCAGTGCTAGAGAGCCGGTCACGGACTATGGCTACACCTTC
CSAREPVTDYGYTF
>TRBJ1-2|NA|TRBV20-1|few
TGCAGTGCTAGAGAGGCAGACTATGGCTACACCTTC
CSAREADYGYTF
>TRBJ2-1|NA|TRBV18|few
TGTGCCAGCTCACCACCGGACGGCCACAATGAGCAGTTCTTC
CASSPPDGHNEQFF
>TRBJ2-1|NA|TRBV10-3|NA
TGTGCCATCAGTGCCGGGGCCGGGAATGAGCAGTTCTTC
CAISAGAGNEQFF
>TRBJ2-5|NA|TRBV5-1|NA
TGCGCCTGCAGCTTTAACAGCCAAGAGACCCAGTACTTC
CACSFNSQETQYF
>TRBJ2-5|NA|TRBV4-2|few
TGTGCCAGCAGCCAAGTGGGAAATCATGGACGAGAGACCCAGTACTTC
CASSQVGNHGRETQYF
>TRBJ2-3|NA|TRBV4-2|NA
TGTGCCAGCAGCCAATCGCTAGTCGAAGATACGCAGTATTTT
CASSQSLVEDTQYF
>TRBJ2-7|NA|TRBV13|few
TGTGCCAGCAGCTTGCTAGATTACAATGAGCAGTACTTC
CASSLLDYNEQYF
>TRBJ2-7|TRBD2|TRBV20-1|many
TGCAGTGCCGGGACTAGCTCCTACGAGCAGTACTTC
CSAGTSSYEQYF
>TRBJ2-7|NA|TRBV6-5|many
TGTGCCAGCAGTTACTCCAGGGTATTCGAGCAGTACTTC
CASSYSRVFEQYF
>TRBJ1-6|NA|TRBV4-1|few
TGCGCCAGCAGCCAAGGGTACGCGACCGCCCTAAATTCACCCCTCCACTTT
CASSQGYATALNSPLHF
>TRBJ1-3|NA|TRBV7-9|NA
TGTGCCAGCAGTACAGTTGGAAACACCATATATTTT
CASSTVGNTIYF
>TRBJ2-7|TRBD1|TRBV20-1|few
TGCAGTGCTAGAGATCCTGGACGGGACAGGGTGGTAGCGGAGAGATACGAGCAGTACTTC
CSARDPGRDRVVAERYEQYF
>TRBJ2-3|NA|TRBV5-1|few
TGCGCCAGCAGCTTCCGAGTAGGGGGCACAGATACGCAGTATTTT
CASSFRVGGTDTQYF
>TRBJ2-7|NA|TRBV10-3|many
TGTGCCATCAGTGAGTCAGTTTGGTCAGGGGCCAAATACGAGCAGTACTTC
CAISESVWSGAKYEQYF
>TRBJ2-7|NA|TRBV20-1|few
TGCAGTGCTAGCCCTACGGCGTCCTACGAGCAGTACTTC
CSASPTASYEQYF
>TRBJ2-7|TRBD2|TRBV6-5|NA
TGTGCCAGCCGGCTAGCGGGATCGGGAGAGCAGTACTTC
CASRLAGSGEQYF
>TRBJ2-7|TRBD2|TRBV12-3/TRBV12-4|NA
TGTGCCAGCAGGCATAGCGGGGGATTAGCCTACGAGCAGTACTTC
CASRHSGGLAYEQYF
>TRBJ1-3|TRBD1|TRBV29-1|NA
TGCGTTCTCCGGGACAGGGCTGGAAACACCATATATTTT
CVLRDRAGNTIYF
>TRBJ2-5|NA|TRBV29-1|NA
TGCAGTGGGGAGGAGGCAGGGGACTACCAAGAGACCCAGTACTTC
CSGEEAGDYQETQYF
>TRBJ2-1|NA|TRBV12-3/TRBV12-4|NA
TGTGCCAGCAGTCCCGGGGGCCGTTTTCACAATGAGCAGTTCTTC
CASSPGGRFHNEQFF
>TRBJ2-7|TRBD2|TRBV20-1|NA
TGCAGTGCTCCCCCGACTAGCGGGGGCCGTTACGAGCAGTACTTC
CSAPPTSGGRYEQYF
>TRBJ2-5|NA|TRBV18|few
TGTGCCAGCTCACCCTTTAGGGGCGCACCGATACAAGAGACCCAGTACTTC
CASSPFRGAPIQETQYF
>TRBJ1-2|NA|TRBV20-1|few
TGCAGTGCACCGACAAATAACTATGGCTACACCTTC
CSAPTNNYGYTF
>TRBJ1-2|NA|TRBV2|NA
TGTGCCAGCAGTGCCGCAGGGATAGCTAACTATGGCTACACCTTC
CASSAAGIANYGYTF
>TRBJ1-6|NA|TRBV7-2|few
TGTGCCAGCAGCCCCTCAGGGACTCTTAATTCACCCCTCCACTTT
CASSPSGTLNSPLHF
>TRBJ1-4|NA|TRBV6-2/TRBV6-3|few
TGTGCCAGCAGGGCACCCGGGTCTTTCGCGCGGGAAAAACTGTTTTTT
CASRAPGSFAREKLFF
>TRBJ1-5|NA|TRBV20-1|few
TGCAGTGTCGTCCCCCCTCTAGAGGGTCAGCCCCAGCATTTT
CSVVPPLEGQPQHF
>TRBJ2-3|NA|TRBV29-1|NA
TGCAGCGCTGCCTTGGGATCATCTAGCACAGATACGCAGTATTTT
CSAALGSSSTDTQYF
>TRBJ1-4|TRBD1|TRBV7-9|few
TGTGCCAGCAGCTTAGAGGGGACAGCAAATGAAAAACTGTTTTTT
CASSLEGTANEKLFF
>TRBJ1-2|TRBD1|TRBV6-1|NA
TGTGCCAGCAGAGTTGGACAGGCCCAAAGGAGGGGCTACACCTTC
CASRVGQAQRRGYTF